This record looks at one T cell receptor (beta chain) sequence and its context. The antigen is not known. The sample belongs to a study of radiotherapy plus CTLA-4 blockade in lung cancer. Whole-study context: Among patients, over 15% showed objective responses, and about 30% had disease control.

V shed 0 bases and J shed 0 bases, with 4 bases lying between them. The V gene's germline CDR1 is SGHRS and CDR2 YFSETQ. The CDR3 is made up of 14 amino acids. The repertoire was sequenced with immunoSEQ multiplex PCR; TCRdb's copy has only in-frame clones and lacks some. The sample consists of roughly 73,000 clones, around nine tenths of them appearing once. Patients in the study, people with chemo-refractory metastatic non-small-cell lung cancer, received focal radiation plus ipilimumab CTLA-4 blockade. Study-wide findings and caveats: Blood saw expansion of tumor-derived TCR clones after radiotherapy plus ipilimumab.

Specimen: peripheral blood, collected from a patient treated with radiotherapy plus ipilimumab. The chain combines TRBV5-1 with TRBJ1-3; D unclear. This TCR was sampled from a human donor with non-small cell lung cancer that progressed on radiotherapy plus ipilimumab. The CDR3 sequence is CASSLGVSGNTIYF. As DNA, the CDR3 is TGCGCCAGCAGCTTGGGGGTCTCTGGAAACACCATATATTTT.